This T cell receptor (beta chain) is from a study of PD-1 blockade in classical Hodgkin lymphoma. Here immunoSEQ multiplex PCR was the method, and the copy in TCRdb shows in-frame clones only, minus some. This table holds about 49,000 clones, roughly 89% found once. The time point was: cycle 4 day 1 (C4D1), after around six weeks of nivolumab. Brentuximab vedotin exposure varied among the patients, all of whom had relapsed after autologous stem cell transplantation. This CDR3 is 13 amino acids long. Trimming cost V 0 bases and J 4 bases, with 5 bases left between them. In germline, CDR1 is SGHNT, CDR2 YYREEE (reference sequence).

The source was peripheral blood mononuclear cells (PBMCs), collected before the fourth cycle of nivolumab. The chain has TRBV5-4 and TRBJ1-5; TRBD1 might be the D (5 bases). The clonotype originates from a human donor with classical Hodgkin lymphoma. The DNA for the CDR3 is TGTGCCAGCAGCTTGGCAGGGAATCAGCCCCAGCATTTT. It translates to CASSLAGNQPQHF.